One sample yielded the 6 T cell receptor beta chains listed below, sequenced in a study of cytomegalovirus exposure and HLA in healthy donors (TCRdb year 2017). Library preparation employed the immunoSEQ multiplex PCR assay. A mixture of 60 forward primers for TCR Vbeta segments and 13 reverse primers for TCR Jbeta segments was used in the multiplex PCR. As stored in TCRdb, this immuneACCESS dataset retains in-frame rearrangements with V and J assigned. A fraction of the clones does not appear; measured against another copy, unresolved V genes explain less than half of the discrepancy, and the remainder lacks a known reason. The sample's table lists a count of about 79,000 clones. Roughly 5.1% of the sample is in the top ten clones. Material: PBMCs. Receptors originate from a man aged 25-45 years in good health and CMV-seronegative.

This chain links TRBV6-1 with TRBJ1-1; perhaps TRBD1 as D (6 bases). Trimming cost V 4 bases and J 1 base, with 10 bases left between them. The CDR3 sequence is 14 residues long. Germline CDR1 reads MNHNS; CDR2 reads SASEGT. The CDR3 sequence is CASSARTANTEAFF. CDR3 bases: TGTGCCAGCAGTGCCCGGACAGCGAACACTGAAGCTTTCTTT.

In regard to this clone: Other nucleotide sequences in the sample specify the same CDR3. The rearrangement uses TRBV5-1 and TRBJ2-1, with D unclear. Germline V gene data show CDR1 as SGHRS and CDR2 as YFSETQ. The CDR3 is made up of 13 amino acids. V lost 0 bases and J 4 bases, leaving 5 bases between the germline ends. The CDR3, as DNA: TGCGCCAGCAGCTTGGCGACTTACAATGAGCAGTTCTTC. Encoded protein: CASSLATYNEQFF.

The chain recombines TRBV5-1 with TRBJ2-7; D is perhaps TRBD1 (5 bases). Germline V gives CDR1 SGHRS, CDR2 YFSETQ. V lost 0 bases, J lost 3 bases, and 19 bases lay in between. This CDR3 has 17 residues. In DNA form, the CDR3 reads TGCGCCAGCAGCTTGGCCTCAGGCAGGGCTACGCTCTACGAGCAGTACTTC. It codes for CASSLASGRATLYEQYF.

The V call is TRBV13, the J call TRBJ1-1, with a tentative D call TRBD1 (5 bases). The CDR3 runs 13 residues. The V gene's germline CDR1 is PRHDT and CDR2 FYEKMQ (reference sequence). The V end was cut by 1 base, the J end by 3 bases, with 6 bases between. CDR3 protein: CASSLEGDTEAFF. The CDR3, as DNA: TGTGCCAGCAGCTTAGAAGGGGACACTGAAGCTTTCTTT.

CDR3 loop: CASSGQGLPLHF. The DNA for the CDR3 is TGTGCCAGTAGCGGACAGGGACTACCCCTCCACTTT. The rearrangement uses TRBV19 and TRBJ1-6, with 8 bases identical to TRBD1. Germline values: CDR1 LNHDA, CDR2 SQIVND (reference sequence). The V and J ends lost 6 bases and 12 bases, in that order; junction bases with no gene match: 4. The CDR3 length is 12 residues. Full variable domain (missing parts from reference TRBV19 and TRBJ1-6): DGGITQSPKYLFRKEGQNVTLSCEQNLNHDAMYWYRQDPGQGLRLIYYSQIVNDFQKGDIAEGYSVSREKKESFPLTVTSAQKNPTAFYLCASSGQGLPLHFGNGTRLTVT.

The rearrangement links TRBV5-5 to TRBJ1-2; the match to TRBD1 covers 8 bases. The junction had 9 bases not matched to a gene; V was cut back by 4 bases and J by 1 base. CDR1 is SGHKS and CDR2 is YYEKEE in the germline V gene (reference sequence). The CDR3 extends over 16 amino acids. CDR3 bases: TGTGCCAGCAGCCAGAAGACTGGACAGGGTAACTATGGCTACACCTTC. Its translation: CASSQKTGQGNYGYTF.